Listed here are 9 T cell receptor beta chains from one sample, sequenced in a study of T cell repertoires in cytomegalovirus infection. TCRdb itself ran the reads through MiXCR, one entry per CDR3 protein. The sample shows about 770,000 distinct CDR3 sequences, 25% to 30% of them seen only once. The antigens of these receptors remain unknown. This material consisted of cultured CD8+ T cells from PBMCs, taken from culture after CMV antigen stimulation. The receptors were gathered from a human donor in good health (CMV status not recorded). Some clones in this sample may be carry-over from other donors' samples.

This clonotype showed up many times. V and J are TRBV12-3 or TRBV12-4 and TRBJ2-5; 9 bases line up with TRBD2. CDR3 length equals 14 residues. V lost 6 bases to trimming and J lost 5 bases; unmatched junction nucleotides: 7. The CDR3 DNA follows: TGTGCCAGCAGCACGGGACTAGCCTGGGAGACCCAGTACTTC. Translation gives CASSTGLAWETQYF.

A note on this clonotype: Possible read error: a much larger clone is one base away. The chain uses TRBV7-8 and TRBJ1-1, with D perhaps TRBD1 (5 bases). The CDR3 runs to 14 residues. In germline, CDR1 is SGHVS, CDR2 FQNEAQ. The CDR3 nucleotides are TGTGCCGGCAGCCTACGGGGCTCGAACACTGAAGCTTTCTTT. It yields the protein CAGSLRGSNTEAFF.

The chain has TRBV6-5 and TRBJ2-3, with a tentative D call TRBD1 (6 bases). Trimming stripped 0 bases from V and 2 bases from J, with 15 bases between. Looked up from germline, CDR1 is MNHEY and CDR2 is SVGAGI. The CDR3 consists of 17 residues. CDR3 sequence reads: CASSYSRLQGHTDTQYF. The DNA for the CDR3 is TGTGCCAGCAGTTACTCCCGCTTACAGGGACACACAGATACGCAGTATTTT.

The CDR3 protein is CASSMTGNQETQYF. CDR3 bases: TGTGCCAGTAGTATGACAGGGAATCAAGAGACCCAGTACTTC. V and J are TRBV19 and TRBJ2-5; TRBD1 aligns across 7 bases. The CDR3 consists of 14 residues. Germline CDR1 reads LNHDA; CDR2 reads SQIVND (reference sequence). J gave up 2 bases and V 3 bases, and 3 bases lay outside the gene matches.

The chain is built from TRBV7-2 and TRBJ1-5; D is possibly TRBD1 (5 bases). Germline CDR1 reads SGHTA; CDR2 reads FQGNSA. V was clipped by 4 bases and J by 6 bases, with 13 bases between them. The CDR3 totals 14 residues. The CDR3 loop is CASSSGGVSQPQHF. Written as DNA, the CDR3 is TGTGCCAGCAGCTCCGGAGGGGTTAGTCAGCCCCAGCATTTT.

The rearrangement joins TRBV20-1 to TRBJ2-5; 9 bases agree with TRBD2. Germline CDR1 reads DFQATT; CDR2 reads SNEGSKA (reference sequence). The CDR3 spans 16 residues. The J segment lost 2 bases and the V segment lost 0 bases, leaving 7 bases of the junction unmatched. The CDR3 region has the DNA TGCAGTGCTAGAGACACCAGGACTAGCGCGCAAGAGACCCAGTACTTC. It is translated as CSARDTRTSAQETQYF.

The table lists this clonotype with many counts. The chain combines TRBV12-5 with TRBJ1-1; maybe TRBD1 (6 bases). The V gene's germline CDR1 is LGHNT and CDR2 FRNRAP. The CDR3 loop spans 13 amino acids. Trimming shortened V by 5 bases and J by 4 bases, and 11 bases separated the two germline ends. CDR3 residues: CASGREGVTEAFF. In DNA, the CDR3 is TGTGCTAGTGGTCGCGAGGGGGTCACTGAAGCTTTCTTT.

The chain joins TRBV7-6 to TRBJ2-5, with D possibly TRBD2 on 7 matching bases. V dropped 5 bases and J dropped 2 bases, with 15 bases sitting between them. Germline V gives CDR1 SGHVS, CDR2 FNYEAQ. This CDR3 spans 15 amino acids. Written as DNA, the CDR3 is TGTGCCAGCAGCCCCCCTAGGGGGGGGCAAGAGACCCAGTACTTC. It is translated as CASSPPRGGQETQYF.

The table lists this clonotype with a few counts. The chain couples TRBV6-1 to TRBJ2-7, with D perhaps given as TRBD1 or TRBD2 (5 bases each). The V gene lost 3 bases and the J gene lost 2 bases, with 8 bases spanning the gap. This CDR3 is built from 13 residues. Germline V CDR1 and CDR2: MNHNS, SASEGT. The CDR3 region is CASSERGPYEQYV. DNA of the CDR3: TGTGCCAGCAGTGAGAGGGGCCCCTACGAGCAGTACGTC.